The clone carrying this TCR beta chain was seen a few times. In each case, RNA was isolated and then reverse transcribed into cDNA as the sequencing template. Here immunoSEQ multiplex PCR was the method, and the copy in TCRdb shows in-frame clones only, minus some. The profile shows around 130,000 clones, around 60% of them singletons. The data derive from a study of CD8+ T cells in alopecia areata. Deletions cut 3 bases from V and 2 bases from J, with 5 bases between. This CDR3 comprises 13 residues. Germline CDR1 reads SQVTM; CDR2 reads ANQGSEA. This chain links TRBV29-1 with TRBJ2-6; D gene unclear. The clonotype was recovered from a human donor with alopecia areata. The material sequenced was CD4+ T cells sorted from blood, taken at week 0. The CDR3 reads CSVDGPGANVLTF. The CDR3 DNA reads TGCAGCGTTGATGGGCCTGGGGCCAACGTCCTGACTTTC.